This record looks at one TCR beta chain sequence and its context. Antigen specificity is unknown. This CDR3 is built from 15 residues. Germline V lookup: CDR1 MNHEY, CDR2 SMNVEV (reference sequence). Trimming stripped 6 bases from V and 2 bases from J, with 16 bases between. Profiling relied on immunoSEQ multiplex PCR, and the TCRdb table lists in-frame clones only, not all of them. The profile covers some 73,000 clones, with 89% appearing a single time and 7% to 10% taken by the ten largest. The data stem from a study of T cell responses to AZD1222 COVID-19 vaccine. General study findings and limits: Repertoire collection took place solely once the T cell response had peaked. Baseline seropositivity occurred in only six or seven AZD1222 recipients. Spike as a whole was targeted by vaccine-associated CD4 TCRs, dominant at 160-218 and 743-854.

Both about-4-week and about-12-week second-dose recipients were combined. The genes are TRBV27 and TRBJ2-5; D might be TRBD1 (6 bases). This TCR was sampled from an adult who received the AZD1222 COVID-19 vaccine. The specimen comprised peripheral blood, sampled 28 days after the second AZD1222 dose. The DNA for the CDR3 is TGTGCCAGCAGCTTTACAGGGCTCGAACAAGAGACCCAGTACTTC. Translation gives CASSFTGLEQETQYF.